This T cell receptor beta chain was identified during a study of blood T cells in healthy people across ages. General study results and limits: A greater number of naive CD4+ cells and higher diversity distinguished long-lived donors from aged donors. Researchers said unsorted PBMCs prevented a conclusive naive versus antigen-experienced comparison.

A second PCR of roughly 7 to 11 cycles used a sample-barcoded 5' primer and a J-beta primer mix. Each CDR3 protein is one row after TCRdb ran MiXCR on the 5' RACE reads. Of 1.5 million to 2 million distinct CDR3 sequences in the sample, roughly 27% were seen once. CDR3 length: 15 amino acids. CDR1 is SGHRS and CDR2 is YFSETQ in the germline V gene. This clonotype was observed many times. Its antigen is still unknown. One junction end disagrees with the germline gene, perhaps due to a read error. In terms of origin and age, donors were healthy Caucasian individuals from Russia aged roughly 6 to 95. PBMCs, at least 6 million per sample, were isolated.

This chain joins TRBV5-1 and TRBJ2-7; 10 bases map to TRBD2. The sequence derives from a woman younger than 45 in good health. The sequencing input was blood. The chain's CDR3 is CASSLAASGGYEQYF. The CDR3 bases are TGTGCCAGCAGTTTAGCGGCTAGCGGGGGCTACGAGCAGTACTTC. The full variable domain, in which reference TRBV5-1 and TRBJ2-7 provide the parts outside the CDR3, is KAGVTQTPRYLIKTRGQQVTLSCSPISGHRSVSWYQQTPGQGLQFLFEYFSETQRNKGNFPGRFSGRQFSNSRSEMNVSTLELGDSALYLCASSLAASGGYEQYFGPGTRLTVT.